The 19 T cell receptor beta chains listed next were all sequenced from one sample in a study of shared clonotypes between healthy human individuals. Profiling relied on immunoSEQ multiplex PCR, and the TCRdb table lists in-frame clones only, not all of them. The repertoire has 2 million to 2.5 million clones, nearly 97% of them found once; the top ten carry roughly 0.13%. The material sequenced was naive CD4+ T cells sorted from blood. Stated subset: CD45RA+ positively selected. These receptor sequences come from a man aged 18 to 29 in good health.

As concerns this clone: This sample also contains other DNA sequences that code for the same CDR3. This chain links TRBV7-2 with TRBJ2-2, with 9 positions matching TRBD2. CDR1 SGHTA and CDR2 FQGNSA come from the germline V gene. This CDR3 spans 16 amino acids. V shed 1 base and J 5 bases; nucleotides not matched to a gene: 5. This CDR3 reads CASSLVPSGVTGELFF. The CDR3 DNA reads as TGTGCCAGCAGCTTAGTGCCTAGCGGGGTTACCGGGGAGCTGTTTTTT.

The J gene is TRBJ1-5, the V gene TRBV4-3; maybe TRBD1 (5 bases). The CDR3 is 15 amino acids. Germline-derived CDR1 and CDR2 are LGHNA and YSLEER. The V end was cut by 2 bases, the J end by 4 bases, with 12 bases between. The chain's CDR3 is CASSQFIGGNQPQHF. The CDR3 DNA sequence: TGCGCCAGCAGCCAATTTATTGGGGGAAATCAGCCCCAGCATTTT.

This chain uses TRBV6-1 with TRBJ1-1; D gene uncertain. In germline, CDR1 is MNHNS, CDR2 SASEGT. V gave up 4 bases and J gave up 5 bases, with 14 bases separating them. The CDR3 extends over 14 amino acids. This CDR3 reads CASSVEGGGTEAFF. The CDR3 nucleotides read TGTGCCAGCAGTGTTGAGGGCGGAGGGACTGAAGCTTTCTTT.

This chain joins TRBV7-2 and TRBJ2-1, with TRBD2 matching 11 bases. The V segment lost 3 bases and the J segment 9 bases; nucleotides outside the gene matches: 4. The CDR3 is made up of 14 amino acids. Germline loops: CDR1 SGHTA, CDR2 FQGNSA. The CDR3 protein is CASSFLAGGSEQFF. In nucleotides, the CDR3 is TGTGCCAGCAGCTTCTTAGCGGGAGGGAGTGAGCAGTTCTTC.

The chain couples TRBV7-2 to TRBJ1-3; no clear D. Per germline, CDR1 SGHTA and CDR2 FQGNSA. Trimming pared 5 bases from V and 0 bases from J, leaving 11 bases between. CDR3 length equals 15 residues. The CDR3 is CASSQNMNSGNTIYF. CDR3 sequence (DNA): TGTGCCAGCAGCCAGAACATGAACTCTGGAAACACCATATATTTT.

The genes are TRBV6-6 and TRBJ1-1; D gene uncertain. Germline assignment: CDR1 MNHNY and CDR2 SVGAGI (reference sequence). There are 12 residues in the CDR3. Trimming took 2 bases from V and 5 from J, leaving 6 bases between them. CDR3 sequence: CASSYGRTEAFF. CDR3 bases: TGTGCCAGCAGTTACGGTAGAACTGAAGCTTTCTTT.

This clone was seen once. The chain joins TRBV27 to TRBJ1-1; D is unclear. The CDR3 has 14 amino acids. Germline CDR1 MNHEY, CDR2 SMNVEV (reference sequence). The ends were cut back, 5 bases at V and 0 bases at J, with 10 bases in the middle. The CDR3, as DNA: TGTGCCAGCAGTGTCTCAAGACTGAACACTGAAGCTTTCTTT. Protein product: CASSVSRLNTEAFF.

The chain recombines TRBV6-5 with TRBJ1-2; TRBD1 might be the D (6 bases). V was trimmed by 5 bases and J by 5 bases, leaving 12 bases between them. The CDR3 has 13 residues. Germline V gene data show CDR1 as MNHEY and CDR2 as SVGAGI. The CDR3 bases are TGTGCCAGCAGTCCCGACAGGAAGTATGGCTACACCTTC. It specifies CASSPDRKYGYTF.

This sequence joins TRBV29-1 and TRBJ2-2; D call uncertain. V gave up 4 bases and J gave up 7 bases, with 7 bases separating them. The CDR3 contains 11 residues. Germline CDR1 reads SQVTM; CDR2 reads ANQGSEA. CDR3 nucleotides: TGCAGCGTTGGTCTGGGCGGGGAGCTGTTTTTT. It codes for CSVGLGGELFF.

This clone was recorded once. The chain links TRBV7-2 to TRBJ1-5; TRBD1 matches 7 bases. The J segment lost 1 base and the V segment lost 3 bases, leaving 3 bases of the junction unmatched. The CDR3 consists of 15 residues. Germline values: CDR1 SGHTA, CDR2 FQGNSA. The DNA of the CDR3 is TGTGCCAGCAGCTTTACAGGGGCGAGCAATCAGCCCCAGCATTTT. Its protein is CASSFTGASNQPQHF.

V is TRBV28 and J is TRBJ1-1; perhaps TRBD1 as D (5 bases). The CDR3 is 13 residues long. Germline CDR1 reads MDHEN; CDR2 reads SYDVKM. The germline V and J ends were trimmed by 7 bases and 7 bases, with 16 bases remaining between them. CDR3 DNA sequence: TGTGCCAGCATTACCGGGACCCTAATTGAAGCTTTCTTT. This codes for CASITGTLIEAFF.

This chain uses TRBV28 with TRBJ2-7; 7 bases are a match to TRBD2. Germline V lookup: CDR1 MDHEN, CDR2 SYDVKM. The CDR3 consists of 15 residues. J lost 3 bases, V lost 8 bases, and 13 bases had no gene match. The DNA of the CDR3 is TGTGCCAGCTCCCGTCTAGCGGTGCCAAGCTACGAGCAGTACTTC. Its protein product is CASSRLAVPSYEQYF.

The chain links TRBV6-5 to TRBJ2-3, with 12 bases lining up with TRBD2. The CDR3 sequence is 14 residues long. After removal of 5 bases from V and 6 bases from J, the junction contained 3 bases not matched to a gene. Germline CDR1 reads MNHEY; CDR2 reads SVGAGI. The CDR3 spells CASSASGGADTQYF. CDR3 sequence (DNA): TGTGCCAGCAGTGCTAGCGGGGGGGCGGATACGCAGTATTTT.

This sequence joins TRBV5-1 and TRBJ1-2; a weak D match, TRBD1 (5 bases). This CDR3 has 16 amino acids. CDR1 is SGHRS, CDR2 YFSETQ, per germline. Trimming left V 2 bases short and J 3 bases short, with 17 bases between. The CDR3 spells CASSFTGKLGDYGYTF. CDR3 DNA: TGCGCCAGCAGCTTCACAGGCAAGCTTGGTGACTATGGCTACACCTTC.

As DNA, the CDR3 is TGTGCCAGCAGCGTAGGTGGGGACTACTATAATTCACCCCTCCACTTT. Translating it yields CASSVGGDYYNSPLHF. V usage is TRBV9 and J usage is TRBJ1-6, with D possibly TRBD1 on 5 matching bases. The germline V gene encodes CDR1 SGDLS and CDR2 YYNGEE. This CDR3 is built from 16 residues. Trimming took off 0 bases at V and 3 bases at J, with 10 bases between the two ends.

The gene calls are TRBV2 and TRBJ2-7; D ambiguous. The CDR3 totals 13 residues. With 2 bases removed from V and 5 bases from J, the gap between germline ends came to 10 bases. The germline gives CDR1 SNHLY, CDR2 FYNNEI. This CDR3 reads CASSETAPNEQYF. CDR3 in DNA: TGTGCCAGCAGTGAAACGGCTCCTAACGAGCAGTACTTC.

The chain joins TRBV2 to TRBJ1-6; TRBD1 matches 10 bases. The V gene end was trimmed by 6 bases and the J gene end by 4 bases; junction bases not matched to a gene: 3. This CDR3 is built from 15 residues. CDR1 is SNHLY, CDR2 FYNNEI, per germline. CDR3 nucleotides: TGTGCCAGCAGGGGGACAGGGGAATATAATTCACCCCTCCACTTT. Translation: CASRGTGEYNSPLHF.

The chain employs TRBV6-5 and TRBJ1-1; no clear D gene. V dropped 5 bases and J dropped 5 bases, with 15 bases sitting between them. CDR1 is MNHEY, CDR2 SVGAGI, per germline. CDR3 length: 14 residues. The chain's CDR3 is CASSPRHSTTEAFF. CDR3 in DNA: TGTGCCAGCAGTCCCAGGCATTCAACGACTGAAGCTTTCTTT.

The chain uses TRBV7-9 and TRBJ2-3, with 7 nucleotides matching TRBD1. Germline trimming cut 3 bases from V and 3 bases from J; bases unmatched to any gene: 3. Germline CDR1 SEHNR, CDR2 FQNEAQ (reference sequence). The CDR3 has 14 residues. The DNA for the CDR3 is TGTGCCAGCAGCTTTTCGGGACAGACAGATACGCAGTATTTT. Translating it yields CASSFSGQTDTQYF.